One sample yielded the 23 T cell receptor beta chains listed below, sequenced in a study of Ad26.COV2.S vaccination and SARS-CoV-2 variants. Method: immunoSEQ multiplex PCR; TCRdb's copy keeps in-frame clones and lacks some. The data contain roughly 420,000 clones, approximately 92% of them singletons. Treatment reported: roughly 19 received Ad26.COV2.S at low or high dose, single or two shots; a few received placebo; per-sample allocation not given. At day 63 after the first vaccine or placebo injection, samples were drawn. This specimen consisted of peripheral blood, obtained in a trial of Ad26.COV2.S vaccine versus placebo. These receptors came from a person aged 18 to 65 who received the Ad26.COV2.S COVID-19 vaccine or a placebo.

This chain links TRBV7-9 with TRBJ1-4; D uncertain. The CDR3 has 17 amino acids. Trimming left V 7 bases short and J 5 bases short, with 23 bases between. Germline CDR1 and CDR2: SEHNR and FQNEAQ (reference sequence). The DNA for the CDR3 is TGTGCCAGCAAACTGACCGGATTCCCCCCTATAAATGAAAAACTGTTTTTT. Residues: CASKLTGFPPINEKLFF. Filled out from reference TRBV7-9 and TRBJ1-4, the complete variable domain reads DTGVSQNPRHKITKRGQNVTFRCDPISEHNRLYWYRQTLGQGPEFLTYFQNEAQLEKSRLLSDRFSAERPKGSFSTLEIQRTEQGDSAMYLCASKLTGFPPINEKLFFGSGTQLSVL.

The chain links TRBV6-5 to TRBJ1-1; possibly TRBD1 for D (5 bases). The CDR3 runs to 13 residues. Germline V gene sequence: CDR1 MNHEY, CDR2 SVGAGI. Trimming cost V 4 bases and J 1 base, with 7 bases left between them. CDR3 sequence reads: CASSWGPNTEAFF. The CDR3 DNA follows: TGTGCCAGCAGTTGGGGCCCGAACACTGAAGCTTTCTTT.

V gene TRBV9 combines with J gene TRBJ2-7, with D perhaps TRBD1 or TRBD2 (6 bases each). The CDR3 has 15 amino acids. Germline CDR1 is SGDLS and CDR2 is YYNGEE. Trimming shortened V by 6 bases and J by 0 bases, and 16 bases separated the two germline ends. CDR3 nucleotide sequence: TGTGCCAGCACCCCAGGGGCCGGGAGCTCCTACGAGCAGTACTTC. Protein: CASTPGAGSSYEQYF.

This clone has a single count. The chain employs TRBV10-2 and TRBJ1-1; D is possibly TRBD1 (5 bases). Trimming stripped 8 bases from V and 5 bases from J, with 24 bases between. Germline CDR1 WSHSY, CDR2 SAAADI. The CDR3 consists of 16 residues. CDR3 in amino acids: CASESRNQGLRTEAFF. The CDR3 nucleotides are TGCGCCAGCGAGAGCCGTAATCAGGGACTAAGAACTGAAGCTTTCTTT.

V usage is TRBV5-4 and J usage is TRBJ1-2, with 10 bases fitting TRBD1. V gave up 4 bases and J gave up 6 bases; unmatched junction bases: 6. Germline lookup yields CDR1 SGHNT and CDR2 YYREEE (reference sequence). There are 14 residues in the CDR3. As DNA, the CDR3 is TGTGCCAGCAGCGTCGACAGGGGGCACAATGGCTACACCTTC. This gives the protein CASSVDRGHNGYTF.

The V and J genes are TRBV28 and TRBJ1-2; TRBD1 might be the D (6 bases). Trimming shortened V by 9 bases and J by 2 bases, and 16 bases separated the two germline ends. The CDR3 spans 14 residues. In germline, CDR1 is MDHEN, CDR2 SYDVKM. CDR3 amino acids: CASRVDGQNYGYTF. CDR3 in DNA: TGTGCCAGTCGCGTAGATGGACAGAACTATGGCTACACCTTC.

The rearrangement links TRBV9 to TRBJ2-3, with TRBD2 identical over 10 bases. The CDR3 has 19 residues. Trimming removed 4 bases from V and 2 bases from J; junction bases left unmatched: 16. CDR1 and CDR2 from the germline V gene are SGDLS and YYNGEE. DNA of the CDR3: TGTGCCAGCAGCCCTCCCCGCACCCTAGCGGGGGCTTACACAGATACGCAGTATTTT. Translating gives CASSPPRTLAGAYTDTQYF.

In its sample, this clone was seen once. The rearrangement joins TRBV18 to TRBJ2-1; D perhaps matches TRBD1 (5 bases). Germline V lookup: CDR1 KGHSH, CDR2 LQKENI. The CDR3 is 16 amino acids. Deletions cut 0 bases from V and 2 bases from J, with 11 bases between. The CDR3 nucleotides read TGTGCCAGCTCACCACCTCGGCAGGGCCCCTACAATGAGCAGTTCTTC. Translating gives CASSPPRQGPYNEQFF.

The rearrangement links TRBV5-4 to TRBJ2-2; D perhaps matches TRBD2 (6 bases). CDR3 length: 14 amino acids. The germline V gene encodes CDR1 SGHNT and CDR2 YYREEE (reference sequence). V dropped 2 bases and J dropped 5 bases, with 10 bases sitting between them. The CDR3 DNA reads TGTGCCAGCAGCTTTCAGGCGGGAACCGGGGAGCTGTTTTTT. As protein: CASSFQAGTGELFF.

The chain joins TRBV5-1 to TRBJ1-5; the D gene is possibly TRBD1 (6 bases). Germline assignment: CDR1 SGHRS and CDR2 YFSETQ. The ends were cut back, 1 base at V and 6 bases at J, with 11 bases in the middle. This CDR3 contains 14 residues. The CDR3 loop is CASSLKGGTQPQHF. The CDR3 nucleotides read TGCGCCAGCAGCTTGAAGGGGGGCACTCAGCCCCAGCATTTT.

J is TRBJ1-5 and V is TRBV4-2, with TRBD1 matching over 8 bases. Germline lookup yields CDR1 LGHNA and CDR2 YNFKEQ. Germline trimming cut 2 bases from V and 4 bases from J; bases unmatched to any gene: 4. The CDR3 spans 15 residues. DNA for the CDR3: TGTGCCAGCAGCCAAAGGACAGGGAGTAATCAGCCCCAGCATTTT. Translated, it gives CASSQRTGSNQPQHF.

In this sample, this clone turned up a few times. This chain's CDR3 is CASSIGQGSYEQYF. In DNA form, the CDR3 reads TGTGCCAGCAGCATTGGACAGGGCAGCTACGAGCAGTACTTC. The V call is TRBV7-9, the J call TRBJ2-7, with 8 bases aligning to TRBD1. CDR1 SEHNR and CDR2 FQNEAQ come from the germline V gene (reference sequence). V lost 5 bases and J lost 3; bases outside the gene matches: 6. The CDR3 has 14 amino acids. Drawing the rest from reference TRBV7-9 and TRBJ2-7, the complete variable domain is DTGVSQNPRHKITKRGQNVTFRCDPISEHNRLYWYRQTLGQGPEFLTYFQNEAQLEKSRLLSDRFSAERPKGSFSTLEIQRTEQGDSAMYLCASSIGQGSYEQYFGPGTRLTVT.

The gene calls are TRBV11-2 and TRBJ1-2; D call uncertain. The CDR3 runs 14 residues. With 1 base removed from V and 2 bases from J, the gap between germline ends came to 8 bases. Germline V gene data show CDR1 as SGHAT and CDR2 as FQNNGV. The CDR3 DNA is TGTGCCAGCAGCTTAGGAATGATAAACTATGGCTACACCTTC. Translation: CASSLGMINYGYTF. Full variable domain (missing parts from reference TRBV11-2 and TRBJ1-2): EAGVAQSPRYKIIEKRQSVAFWCNPISGHATLYWYQQILGQGPKLLIQFQNNGVVDDSQLPKDRFSAERLKGVDSTLKIQPAKLEDSAVYLCASSLGMINYGYTFGSGTRLTVV.

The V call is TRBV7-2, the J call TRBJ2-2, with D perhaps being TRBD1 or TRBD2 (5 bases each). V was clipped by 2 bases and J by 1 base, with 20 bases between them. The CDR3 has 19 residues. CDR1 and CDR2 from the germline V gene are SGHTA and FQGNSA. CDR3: CASSLTGLVQFLNTGELFF. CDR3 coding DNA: TGTGCCAGCAGCTTAACGGGGCTAGTGCAATTCTTGAACACCGGGGAGCTGTTTTTT.

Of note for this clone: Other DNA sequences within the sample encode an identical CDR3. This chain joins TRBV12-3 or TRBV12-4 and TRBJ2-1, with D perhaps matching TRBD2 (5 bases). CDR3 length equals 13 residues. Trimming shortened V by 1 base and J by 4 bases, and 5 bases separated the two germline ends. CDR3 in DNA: TGTGCCAGCAGTTTAGGGACTTACAATGAGCAGTTCTTC. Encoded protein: CASSLGTYNEQFF.

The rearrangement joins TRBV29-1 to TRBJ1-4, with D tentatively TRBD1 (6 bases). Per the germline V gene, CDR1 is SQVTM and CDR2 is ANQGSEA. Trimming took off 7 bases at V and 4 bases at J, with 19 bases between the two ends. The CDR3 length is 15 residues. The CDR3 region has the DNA TGCAGCGCCTCCTCTACTGGACAGTTTAATGAAAAACTGTTTTTT. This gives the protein CSASSTGQFNEKLFF.

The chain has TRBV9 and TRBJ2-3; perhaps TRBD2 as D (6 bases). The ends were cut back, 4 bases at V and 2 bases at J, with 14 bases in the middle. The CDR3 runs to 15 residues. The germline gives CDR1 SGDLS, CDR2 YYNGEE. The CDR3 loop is CASSLTGRTTDTQYF. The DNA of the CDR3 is TGTGCCAGCAGCCTTACGGGGAGGACCACAGATACGCAGTATTTT.

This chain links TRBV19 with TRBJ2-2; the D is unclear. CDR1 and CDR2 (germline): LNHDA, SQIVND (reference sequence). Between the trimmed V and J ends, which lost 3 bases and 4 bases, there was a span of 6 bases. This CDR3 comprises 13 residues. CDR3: CASSILFTGELFF. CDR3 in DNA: TGTGCCAGTAGTATTCTCTTCACCGGGGAGCTGTTTTTT.

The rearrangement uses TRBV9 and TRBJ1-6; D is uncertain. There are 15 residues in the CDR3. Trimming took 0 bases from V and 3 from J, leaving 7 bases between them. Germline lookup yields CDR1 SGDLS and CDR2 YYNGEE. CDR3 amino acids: CASSVGGFYNSPLHF. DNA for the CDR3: TGTGCCAGCAGCGTAGGAGGATTCTATAATTCACCCCTCCACTTT.

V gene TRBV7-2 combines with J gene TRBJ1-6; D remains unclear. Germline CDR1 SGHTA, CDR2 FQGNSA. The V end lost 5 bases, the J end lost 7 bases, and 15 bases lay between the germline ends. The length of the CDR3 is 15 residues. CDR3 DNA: TGTGCCAGCAGCATCGGACCCCTGGCGAATTCACCCCTCCACTTT. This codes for CASSIGPLANSPLHF.

This chain's CDR3 is CAWSGSAGFNQPQHF. The DNA of the CDR3 is TGTGCCTGGAGTGGTTCGGCCGGATTTAATCAGCCCCAGCATTTT. The chain recombines TRBV30 with TRBJ1-5; no clear D gene. The CDR3 runs 15 residues. The V gene's germline CDR1 is GTSNPN and CDR2 SVGIG (reference sequence). V was pared by 1 base and J by 4 bases, with 14 bases between.

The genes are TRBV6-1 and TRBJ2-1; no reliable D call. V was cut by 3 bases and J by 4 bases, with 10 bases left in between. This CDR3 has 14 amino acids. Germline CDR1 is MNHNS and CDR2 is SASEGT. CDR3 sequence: CASSEATLYNEQFF. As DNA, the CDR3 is TGTGCCAGCAGTGAGGCTACCCTTTACAATGAGCAGTTCTTC.

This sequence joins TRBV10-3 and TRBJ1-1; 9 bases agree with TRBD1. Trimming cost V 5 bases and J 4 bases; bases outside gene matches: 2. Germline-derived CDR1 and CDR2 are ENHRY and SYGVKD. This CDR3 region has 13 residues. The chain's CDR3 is CAISRTGVTEAFF. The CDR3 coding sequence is TGTGCCATCAGTCGGACAGGGGTCACTGAAGCTTTCTTT.